This T cell receptor beta chain was sequenced in a study of blood T cell repertoires in COVID-19. Those enrolled in Seattle joined during active infection and were followed longitudinally afterward. In the source study's methods: Reference gene primer amplification gave estimated nucleated cell counts. Repertoires were generated with immunoSEQ multiplex PCR, while TCRdb's copy carries only in-frame clones and drops some. The V and J calls and clone size come from that table; D and trimming were worked out from the DNA. The sample records approximately 270,000 clones, roughly 80% being singletons. The receptor was isolated from a person aged 65-85 years with COVID-19, enrolled during active disease. The specimen was peripheral blood.

Here the CDR3 reads CASSLAGGTVAYNEQFF. CDR3 DNA sequence: TGTGCCAGCAGCTTAGCTGGGGGGACTGTTGCCTACAATGAGCAGTTCTTC. V is TRBV11-2 and J is TRBJ2-1; possibly TRBD2 for D (6 bases). The CDR3 is 17 residues long. Germline V lookup: CDR1 SGHAT, CDR2 FQNNGV. V lost 1 base to trimming and J lost 2 bases, with 15 bases between them.